A single sample is the source of the 32 T cell receptor beta chains below, sequenced in a study of OX40 agonist ivuxolimab in advanced cancers. Here immunoSEQ multiplex PCR was the method, and the copy in TCRdb shows in-frame clones only, minus some. The data show over 30,000 clones, roughly three quarters seen once. The sample was CD4+ or CD8+ T cells sorted from blood, taken in a trial of the OX40 agonist ivuxolimab. These receptors all stem from an adult with an advanced solid tumor such as melanoma, head and neck, liver or kidney cancer.

This clone showed up just a few times. The V gene is TRBV29-1, the J gene TRBJ1-1; tentative D call: TRBD1 (5 bases). Germline V gives CDR1 SQVTM, CDR2 ANQGSEA. This CDR3 spans 13 amino acids. V was trimmed by 6 bases and J by 3 bases, leaving 14 bases between them. DNA of the CDR3: TGCAGCGTAAGCTCAGGGCCTGACACTGAAGCTTTCTTT. Translated: CSVSSGPDTEAFF.

Only a few counts were recorded for this clone. In DNA, the CDR3 is TGTGCCAGCAGCACTCACGGGGGGGGCCAAGAGACCCAGTACTTC. This gives the protein CASSTHGGGQETQYF. The chain employs TRBV9 and TRBJ2-5; 8 positions agree with TRBD2. The CDR3 has 15 amino acids. CDR1 is SGDLS, CDR2 YYNGEE, per germline. V trimming: 4 bases; J trimming: 1 base; junction bases outside the gene matches: 6.

This clone was seen a handful of times. The chain employs TRBV4-1 and TRBJ1-6; tentatively, D is TRBD1 (5 bases). The CDR3 consists of 17 residues. V was shortened by 0 bases and J by 6 bases, with 15 bases between the two germline ends. Germline V gives CDR1 MGHRA, CDR2 YSYEKL. CDR3 DNA: TGCGCCAGCAGCCAAGATCATACAGGAACTTTTAATTCACCCCTCCACTTT. Its translation is CASSQDHTGTFNSPLHF.

V and J are TRBV6-6 and TRBJ2-7; 10 nucleotides match TRBD1. Germline-derived CDR1 and CDR2 are MNHNY and SVGAGI (reference sequence). This CDR3 has 15 residues. V lost 0 bases to trimming and J lost 3 bases; unmatched junction nucleotides: 2. The chain's CDR3 is CASSYSTGGSYEQYF. CDR3 bases: TGTGCCAGCAGTTACTCGACAGGGGGCAGCTACGAGCAGTACTTC.

This chain connects TRBV4-1 to TRBJ1-4; D is perhaps TRBD1 (5 bases). Trimming took off 1 base at V and 3 bases at J, with 15 bases between the two ends. The CDR3 runs to 17 residues. CDR1 and CDR2 (germline): MGHRA, YSYEKL. DNA for the CDR3: TGCGCCAGCAGCCAAGGAGGGGCAGGGAAGGCTAATGAAAAACTGTTTTTT. Its protein product is CASSQGGAGKANEKLFF.

This sequence joins TRBV4-2 and TRBJ1-2, with D tentatively TRBD1 (6 bases). With 4 bases removed from V and 4 bases from J, the gap between germline ends came to 16 bases. Germline values: CDR1 LGHNA, CDR2 YNFKEQ. The CDR3 spans 15 residues. CDR3 residues: CASSPRTGTVYGYTF. The DNA of the CDR3 is TGTGCCAGCAGCCCCCGCACAGGGACCGTCTATGGCTACACCTTC.

The chain couples TRBV6-6 to TRBJ1-5, with D unclear. V was pared by 7 bases and J by 4 bases, with 14 bases between. Germline CDR1 and CDR2: MNHNY and SVGAGI (reference sequence). This CDR3 has 14 amino acids. The CDR3 DNA reads as TGTGCCAGCACCCCTCCCGGGTTGAATCAGCCCCAGCATTTT. It translates to CASTPPGLNQPQHF.

As concerns this clone: Other DNA variants within this sample encode the same CDR3. The chain uses TRBV15 and TRBJ2-2; 8 bases are shared with TRBD2. The CDR3 sequence is 15 residues long. J gave up 6 bases and V 3 bases, and 6 bases lay outside the gene matches. The germline gives CDR1 LNHNV, CDR2 YYDKDF (reference sequence). CDR3: CATSSRTSRAGELFF. The CDR3 nucleotides are TGTGCCACCAGCAGTCGGACTAGCCGAGCCGGGGAGCTGTTTTTT.

By share, this clone ranks as medium-sized. This sequence joins TRBV11-2 and TRBJ1-2, with 7 bases fitting TRBD1. Germline V gene data show CDR1 as SGHAT and CDR2 as FQNNGV. This CDR3 has 15 amino acids. With V trimmed by 4 bases and J by 8 bases, 13 bases remained unmatched. The CDR3 nucleotides are TGTGCCAGCAGCTCCCGGACAGGCGACCCTAAGGGCTACACCTTC. This sequence encodes CASSSRTGDPKGYTF.

The rearrangement links TRBV6-5 to TRBJ1-1; no clear D. Germline V lookup: CDR1 MNHEY, CDR2 SVGAGI. V gave up 0 bases and J gave up 0 bases, with 8 bases separating them. The CDR3 runs 15 residues. CDR3 nucleotides: TGTGCCAGCAGTTACTCAGAGACTCTGAACACTGAAGCTTTCTTT. The encoded protein is CASSYSETLNTEAFF.

V and J are TRBV5-6 and TRBJ1-4; D may be TRBD1 (6 bases). Trimming cost V 3 bases and J 10 bases, with 22 bases left between them. CDR3 size: 16 residues. In germline, CDR1 is SGHDT, CDR2 YYEEEE. CDR3 in amino acids: CASSSTSRGPSGKLFF. CDR3 sequence (DNA): TGTGCCAGCAGCTCCACCAGCAGGGGCCCTTCGGGAAAACTGTTTTTT. The full variable domain, rest sourced from reference TRBV5-6 and TRBJ1-4, is DAGVTQSPTHLIKTRGQQVTLRCSPKSGHDTVSWYQQALGQGPQFIFQYYEEEERQRGNFPDRFSGHQFPNYSSELNVNALLLGDSALYLCASSSTSRGPSGKLFFGSGTQLSVL.

The CDR3 sequence is CASSPGHLGDTQYF. The CDR3, as DNA: TGTGCCAGCTCACCGGGACACCTAGGAGATACGCAGTATTTT. The chain carries TRBV18 and TRBJ2-3; weak D call: TRBD1 (6 bases). This CDR3 region has 14 residues. The V end was cut by 3 bases, the J end by 5 bases, with 12 bases between. Per the germline V gene, CDR1 is KGHSH and CDR2 is LQKENI.

The CDR3 is CASATVWAPELFF. The CDR3 DNA is TGTGCCAGTGCGACAGTTTGGGCCCCGGAGCTGTTTTTT. This chain joins TRBV19 and TRBJ2-2; weak D call: TRBD1 (5 bases). V lost 8 bases, J lost 10 bases, and 17 bases lay in between. The CDR3 consists of 13 residues. Germline assignment: CDR1 LNHDA and CDR2 SQIVND (reference sequence). The whole variable domain, remainder taken from reference TRBV19 and TRBJ2-2, is DGGITQSPKYLFRKEGQNVTLSCEQNLNHDAMYWYRQDPGQGLRLIYYSQIVNDFQKGDIAEGYSVSREKKESFPLTVTSAQKNPTAFYLCASATVWAPELFFGEGSRLTVL.

The V gene is TRBV6-5, the J gene TRBJ2-7; the D gene is possibly TRBD2 (6 bases). The V and J ends lost 2 bases and 1 base respectively, with 6 bases between them. CDR3 length: 13 amino acids. Germline lookup yields CDR1 MNHEY and CDR2 SVGAGI. The CDR3 DNA sequence: TGTGCCAGCAGTTACGGGACTTCCTACGAGCAGTACTTC. Translating it yields CASSYGTSYEQYF.

This clone was counted a few times. The gene calls are TRBV30 and TRBJ2-7; a possible D gene is TRBD2 (5 bases). The V gene's germline CDR1 is GTSNPN and CDR2 SVGIG (reference sequence). The CDR3 is made up of 14 amino acids. V dropped 3 bases and J dropped 0 bases, with 12 bases sitting between them. This CDR3 is CAWSGGGFSYEQYF. The CDR3, as DNA: TGTGCCTGGAGCGGAGGCGGGTTCTCCTACGAGCAGTACTTC.

This clone was counted a single time. The chain carries TRBV5-1 and TRBJ2-1; 13 bases line up with TRBD2. V lost 3 bases, J lost 7 bases, and 4 bases stayed unmatched. Germline V lookup: CDR1 SGHRS, CDR2 YFSETQ. This CDR3 contains 15 residues. CDR3 in DNA: TGCGCCAGCAGCTGGACTAGCGGGGGAAAGAATGAGCAGTTCTTC. Translating gives CASSWTSGGKNEQFF.

This clone turned up a few times. The chain is built from TRBV2 and TRBJ2-1; D tentatively fits TRBD1 or TRBD2 (5 bases each). Trimming removed 7 bases from V and 7 bases from J, with 8 bases in between. This CDR3 region has 11 residues. Germline V gene data show CDR1 as SNHLY and CDR2 as FYNNEI. This CDR3 is CASKRGNEQFF. Written as DNA, the CDR3 is TGTGCCAGCAAGAGGGGAAATGAGCAGTTCTTC.

This clone is medium-sized by share. This chain joins TRBV7-9 and TRBJ1-2; D is unresolved. CDR3 length equals 12 residues. CDR1 and CDR2 from the germline V gene are SEHNR and FQNEAQ (reference sequence). Trimming removed 1 base at V and 8 bases at J, with 8 bases between. The CDR3 loop reads CASSLVGGGYTF. The CDR3 DNA follows: TGTGCCAGCAGCTTAGTAGGAGGGGGCTACACCTTC.

The V gene is TRBV5-1, the J gene TRBJ2-3; maybe TRBD1 (6 bases). Per the germline V gene, CDR1 is SGHRS and CDR2 is YFSETQ. This CDR3 has 15 residues. Trimming shortened V by 3 bases and J by 3 bases, and 14 bases separated the two germline ends. CDR3 protein: CASSSTGGRTDTQYF. In nucleotides, the CDR3 is TGCGCCAGCAGCTCCACTGGGGGCCGAACAGATACGCAGTATTTT.

This rearrangement joins TRBV11-3 to TRBJ2-5; 12 bases match TRBD2. V shed 1 base, J shed 5 bases, and the junction held 2 bases outside the gene matches. The CDR3 runs to 15 residues. Germline CDR1 and CDR2: SGHNT and YENEEA. CDR3 in DNA: TGTGCCAGCAGCTTAGGCGGGACTAGCGGGGAGACCCAGTACTTC. Residues: CASSLGGTSGETQYF.

The V call is TRBV6-6, the J call TRBJ2-7; 11 bases match TRBD1. This CDR3 region has 16 residues. In germline, CDR1 is MNHNY, CDR2 SVGAGI (reference sequence). J lost 3 bases, V lost 2 bases, and 6 bases had no gene match. The CDR3 loop is CASSYAPGQGVYEQYF. DNA of the CDR3: TGTGCCAGCAGTTACGCCCCGGGACAGGGGGTCTACGAGCAGTACTTC.

CDR3: CASSRESTDTQYF. In nucleotides, the CDR3 is TGTGCCAGCAGTAGAGAGAGCACAGATACGCAGTATTTT. The chain is built from TRBV6-4 and TRBJ2-3, with D hard to call. Trimming pared 5 bases from V and 0 bases from J, leaving 6 bases between. The V gene's germline CDR1 is MRHNA and CDR2 SNTAGT. The CDR3 is 13 amino acids.

The gene calls are TRBV4-1 and TRBJ2-5; D perhaps matches TRBD2 (5 bases). Germline assignment: CDR1 MGHRA and CDR2 YSYEKL. There are 15 residues in the CDR3. V was clipped by 3 bases and J by 5 bases, with 16 bases between them. The chain's CDR3 is CASSQYLGVLETQYF. DNA for the CDR3: TGCGCCAGCAGCCAGTACCTCGGGGTTTTGGAGACCCAGTACTTC.

Here the CDR3 reads CASSPLAGTGNEQYF. The CDR3 DNA is TGTGCCAGCAGTCCTCTTGCCGGGACAGGGAACGAGCAGTACTTC. The V call is TRBV6-1, the J call TRBJ2-7; 9 bases are shared with TRBD1. Germline trimming cut 5 bases from V and 5 bases from J; bases unmatched to any gene: 10. CDR1 MNHNS and CDR2 SASEGT come from the germline V gene. This CDR3 has 15 amino acids.

This clone was found a few times. J is TRBJ1-5 and V is TRBV28; no firm D call. The germline V gene encodes CDR1 MDHEN and CDR2 SYDVKM. There are 12 residues in the CDR3. V dropped 3 bases and J dropped 6 bases, with 6 bases sitting between them. The chain's CDR3 is CASSFFSQPQHF. CDR3 coding DNA: TGTGCCAGCAGTTTTTTCAGTCAGCCCCAGCATTTT.

V gene TRBV28 combines with J gene TRBJ2-5, with 9 bases aligning to TRBD1. V trimming: 6 bases; J trimming: 2 bases; junction bases outside the gene matches: 7. Looked up from germline, CDR1 is MDHEN and CDR2 is SYDVKM. The CDR3 is 15 residues long. For the CDR3, the DNA is TGTGCCAGCAGCATAGGGACAGGGAGGCAAGAGACCCAGTACTTC. It translates to CASSIGTGRQETQYF.

This clone came up once. The chain couples TRBV5-4 to TRBJ1-4, with D maybe TRBD1 (5 bases). The germline V and J ends were trimmed by 0 bases and 3 bases, with 6 bases remaining between them. Germline CDR1 SGHNT, CDR2 YYREEE (reference sequence). The CDR3 length is 14 residues. In nucleotides, the CDR3 is TGTGCCAGCAGCTTGGAAGGGGCTAATGAAAAACTGTTTTTT. Translation: CASSLEGANEKLFF.

The chain links TRBV4-1 to TRBJ2-7, with 12 bases that match TRBD2. The CDR3 extends over 16 amino acids. With 0 bases clipped from V and 3 bases from J, the junction kept 3 bases outside the gene matches. Germline CDR1 reads MGHRA; CDR2 reads YSYEKL. In nucleotides, the CDR3 is TGCGCCAGCAGCCAAGACCCGACTAGCGGGGGCTACGAGCAGTACTTC. Translation: CASSQDPTSGGYEQYF.

The V call is TRBV7-2, the J call TRBJ2-2; the D is unclear. Germline assignment: CDR1 SGHTA and CDR2 FQGNSA. The V gene lost 2 bases and the J gene lost 2 bases, with 6 bases spanning the gap. There are 14 residues in the CDR3. The CDR3 reads CASSLLVNTGELFF. Written as DNA, the CDR3 is TGTGCCAGCAGCTTACTGGTAAACACCGGGGAGCTGTTTTTT.

This clone appeared a single time. The chain recombines TRBV6-5 with TRBJ1-1; D gene ambiguous. Germline assignment: CDR1 MNHEY and CDR2 SVGAGI. V was pared by 10 bases and J by 2 bases, with 20 bases between. This CDR3 has 15 residues. CDR3 loop: CATSQTLMANTEAFF. The CDR3 region has the DNA TGTGCCACGTCCCAAACCCTAATGGCAAACACTGAAGCTTTCTTT.

This clone occurred a few times. The genes are TRBV2 and TRBJ2-2; D not certain. CDR3 length: 14 residues. The V and J ends lost 7 bases and 0 bases respectively, with 9 bases between them. The germline V gene encodes CDR1 SNHLY and CDR2 FYNNEI. The CDR3 here is CASKTDANTGELFF. DNA for the CDR3: TGTGCCAGCAAGACTGACGCGAACACCGGGGAGCTGTTTTTT.

V usage is TRBV27 and J usage is TRBJ2-2; TRBD1 might be the D (6 bases). The V and J ends lost 6 bases and 4 bases respectively, with 21 bases between them. Per germline, CDR1 MNHEY and CDR2 SMNVEV (reference sequence). This CDR3 is built from 17 residues. The CDR3 is CASRPYPITGSTGELFF. CDR3 coding DNA: TGTGCCAGCAGACCTTACCCGATCACAGGGAGCACCGGGGAGCTGTTTTTT.